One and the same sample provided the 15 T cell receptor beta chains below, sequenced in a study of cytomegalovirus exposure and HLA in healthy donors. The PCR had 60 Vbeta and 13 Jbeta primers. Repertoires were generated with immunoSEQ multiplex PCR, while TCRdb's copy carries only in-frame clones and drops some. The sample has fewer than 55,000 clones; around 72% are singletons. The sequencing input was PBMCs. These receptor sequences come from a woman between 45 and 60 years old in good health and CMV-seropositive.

CDR3 DNA sequence: TGTGCCGCAAGAAGGACAGCTACCTACGAGCAGTACTTC. It codes for CAARRTATYEQYF. This chain uses TRBV15 with TRBJ2-7; D may be TRBD1 (6 bases). Germline assignment: CDR1 LNHNV and CDR2 YYDKDF (reference sequence). Trimming removed 11 bases from V and 2 bases from J, with 16 bases in between. This CDR3 region has 13 residues.

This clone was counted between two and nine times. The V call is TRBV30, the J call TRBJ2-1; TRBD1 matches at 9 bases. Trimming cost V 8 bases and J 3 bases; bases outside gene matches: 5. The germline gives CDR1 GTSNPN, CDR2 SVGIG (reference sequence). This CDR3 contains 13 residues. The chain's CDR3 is CAGTGRDYNEQFF. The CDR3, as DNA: TGTGCCGGGACAGGGCGAGACTACAATGAGCAGTTCTTC. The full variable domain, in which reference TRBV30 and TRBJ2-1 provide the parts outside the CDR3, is SQTIHQWPATLVQPVGSPLSLECTVEGTSNPNLYWYRQAAGRGLQLLFYSVGIGQISSEVPQNLSASRPQDRQFILSSKKLLLSDSGFYLCAGTGRDYNEQFFGPGTRLTVL.

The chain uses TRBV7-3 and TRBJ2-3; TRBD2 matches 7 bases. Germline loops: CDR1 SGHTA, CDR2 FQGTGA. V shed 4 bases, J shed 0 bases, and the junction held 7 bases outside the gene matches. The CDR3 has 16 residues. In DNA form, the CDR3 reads TGTGCCAGCAGCTACTCTAGCGGTTACAGCACAGATACGCAGTATTTT. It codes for CASSYSSGYSTDTQYF. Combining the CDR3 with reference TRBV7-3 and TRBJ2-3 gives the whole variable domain GAGVSQTPSNKVTEKGKYVELRCDPISGHTALYWYRQSLGQGPEFLIYFQGTGAADDSGLPNDRFFAVRPEGSVSTLKIQRTERGDSAVYLCASSYSSGYSTDTQYFGPGTRLTVL.

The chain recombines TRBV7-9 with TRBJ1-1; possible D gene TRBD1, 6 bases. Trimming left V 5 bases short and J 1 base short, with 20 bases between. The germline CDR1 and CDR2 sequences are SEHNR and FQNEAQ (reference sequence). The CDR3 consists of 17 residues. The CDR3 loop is CASSPGGAMGSNTEAFF. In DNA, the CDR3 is TGTGCCAGCAGCCCCGGGGGGGCGATGGGATCGAACACTGAAGCTTTCTTT.

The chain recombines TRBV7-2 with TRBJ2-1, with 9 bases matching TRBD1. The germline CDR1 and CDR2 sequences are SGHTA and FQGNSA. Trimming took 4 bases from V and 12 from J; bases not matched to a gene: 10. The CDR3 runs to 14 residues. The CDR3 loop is CASSSGTGQTVQFF. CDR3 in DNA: TGTGCCAGCAGCTCTGGGACAGGGCAAACCGTGCAGTTCTTC.

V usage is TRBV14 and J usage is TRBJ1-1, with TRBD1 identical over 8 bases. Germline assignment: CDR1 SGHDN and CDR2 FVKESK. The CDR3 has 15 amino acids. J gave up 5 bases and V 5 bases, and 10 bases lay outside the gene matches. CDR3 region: CASSAYTGGGTEAFF. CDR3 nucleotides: TGTGCCAGCAGCGCCTATACAGGGGGGGGGACTGAAGCTTTCTTT.

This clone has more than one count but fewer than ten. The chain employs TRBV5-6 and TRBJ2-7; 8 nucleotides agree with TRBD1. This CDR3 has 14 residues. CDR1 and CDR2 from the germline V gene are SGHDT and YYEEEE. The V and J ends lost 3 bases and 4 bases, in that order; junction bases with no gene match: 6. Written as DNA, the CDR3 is TGTGCCAGCAGCTCCAGACAGGGGTGGTACGAGCAGTACTTC. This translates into CASSSRQGWYEQYF.

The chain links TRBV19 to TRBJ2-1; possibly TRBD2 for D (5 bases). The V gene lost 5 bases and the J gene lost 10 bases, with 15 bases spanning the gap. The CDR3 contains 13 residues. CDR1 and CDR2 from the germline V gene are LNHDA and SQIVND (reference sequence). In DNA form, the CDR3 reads TGTGCCAGTAGTCCCGGACTGAAATGGGAGCAGTTCTTC. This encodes CASSPGLKWEQFF.

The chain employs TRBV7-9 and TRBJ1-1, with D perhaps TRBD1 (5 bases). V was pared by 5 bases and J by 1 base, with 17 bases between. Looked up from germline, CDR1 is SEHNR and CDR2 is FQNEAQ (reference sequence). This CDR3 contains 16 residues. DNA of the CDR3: TGTGCCAGCAGCGGGGGTAGTGGGGAGGGGAACACTGAAGCTTTCTTT. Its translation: CASSGGSGEGNTEAFF.

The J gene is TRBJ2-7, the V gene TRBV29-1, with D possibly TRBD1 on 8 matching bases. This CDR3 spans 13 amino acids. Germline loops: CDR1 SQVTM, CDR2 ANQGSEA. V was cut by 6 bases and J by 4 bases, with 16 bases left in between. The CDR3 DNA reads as TGCAGCGTAGGACAGGGAGGGTCATACGAGCAGTACTTC. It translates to CSVGQGGSYEQYF.

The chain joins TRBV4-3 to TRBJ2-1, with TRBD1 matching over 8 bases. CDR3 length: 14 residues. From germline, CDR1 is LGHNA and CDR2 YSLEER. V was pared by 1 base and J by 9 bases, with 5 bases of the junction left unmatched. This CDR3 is CASSQGQGLVEQFF. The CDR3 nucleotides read TGCGCCAGCAGCCAAGGACAGGGGCTTGTTGAGCAGTTCTTC.

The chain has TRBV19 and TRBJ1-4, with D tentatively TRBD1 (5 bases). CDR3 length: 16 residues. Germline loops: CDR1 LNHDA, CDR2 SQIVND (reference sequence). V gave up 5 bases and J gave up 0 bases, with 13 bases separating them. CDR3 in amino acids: CASSGSTGATNEKLFF. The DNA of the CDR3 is TGTGCCAGTAGTGGATCCACAGGAGCAACTAATGAAAAACTGTTTTTT.

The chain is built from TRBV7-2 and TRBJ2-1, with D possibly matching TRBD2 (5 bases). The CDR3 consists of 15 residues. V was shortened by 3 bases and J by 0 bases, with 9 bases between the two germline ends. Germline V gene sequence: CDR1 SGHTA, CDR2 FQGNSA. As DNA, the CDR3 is TGTGCCAGCAGCTTGTCCAGCGGCTCCTACAATGAGCAGTTCTTC. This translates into CASSLSSGSYNEQFF.

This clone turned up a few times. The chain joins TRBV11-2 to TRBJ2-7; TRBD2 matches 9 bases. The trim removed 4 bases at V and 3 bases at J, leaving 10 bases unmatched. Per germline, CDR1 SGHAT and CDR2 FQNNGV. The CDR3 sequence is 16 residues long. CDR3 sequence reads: CASSYGEARGGYEQYF. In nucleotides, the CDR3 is TGTGCCAGCAGCTACGGGGAGGCGCGGGGGGGCTACGAGCAGTACTTC.

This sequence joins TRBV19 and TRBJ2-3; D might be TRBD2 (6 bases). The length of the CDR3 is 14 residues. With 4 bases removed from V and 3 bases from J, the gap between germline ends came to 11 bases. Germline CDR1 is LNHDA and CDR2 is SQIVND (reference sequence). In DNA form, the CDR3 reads TGTGCCAGTAGTACCCCGGGACTTACAGATACGCAGTATTTT. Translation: CASSTPGLTDTQYF. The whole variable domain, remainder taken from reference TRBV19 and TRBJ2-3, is DGGITQSPKYLFRKEGQNVTLSCEQNLNHDAMYWYRQDPGQGLRLIYYSQIVNDFQKGDIAEGYSVSREKKESFPLTVTSAQKNPTAFYLCASSTPGLTDTQYFGPGTRLTVL.